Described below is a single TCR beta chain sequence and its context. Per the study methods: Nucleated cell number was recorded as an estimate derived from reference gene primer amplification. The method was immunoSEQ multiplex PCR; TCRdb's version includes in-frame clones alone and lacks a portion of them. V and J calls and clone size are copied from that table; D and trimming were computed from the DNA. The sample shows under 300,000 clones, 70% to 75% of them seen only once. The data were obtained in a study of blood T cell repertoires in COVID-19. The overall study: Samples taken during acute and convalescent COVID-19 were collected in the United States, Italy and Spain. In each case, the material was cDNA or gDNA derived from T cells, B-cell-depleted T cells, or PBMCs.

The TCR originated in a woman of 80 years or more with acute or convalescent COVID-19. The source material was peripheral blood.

In nucleotides, the CDR3 is TGTGCCAGCAGTGCGACAGGCTTTGAGGGCAATCAGCCCCAGCATTTT. Translation: CASSATGFEGNQPQHF. The chain has TRBV27 and TRBJ1-5, with D maybe TRBD1 (6 bases). V lost 5 bases to trimming and J lost 2 bases, with 16 bases between them. The CDR3 sequence is 16 residues long. The germline gives CDR1 MNHEY, CDR2 SMNVEV (reference sequence).